This T cell receptor (beta chain) was sequenced in a study of identical twins. CDR3 length: 15 residues. In germline, CDR1 is LGHNA, CDR2 YSLEER. With 2 bases clipped from V and 5 bases from J, the junction kept 5 bases outside the gene matches. Study-wide results and caveats: Models, which agreed with sharing between unrelated individuals, nonetheless underestimated the out-of-frame TCR alpha sharing seen in monozygotic twins. In cord blood, abundant beta clonotypes had fewer insertions; memory showed no trend.

This clonotype was counted a few times. The antigen is unknown. Template switching (which added a universal primer site) was used, and cDNA carried unique molecular identifiers. TCRdb ran MiXCR on the 5' RACE reads and lists one entry per CDR3 protein. In the table there are around 480,000 distinct CDR3 sequences, 14% of which are singletons. Separately, the same data were catalogued under a study of yellow fever vaccine responses in identical twins.

The sequence was obtained from a woman younger than 35 in good health. Material for sequencing was CD4+ T cells sorted from blood. The chain has TRBV4-3 and TRBJ2-1; 8 bases map to TRBD2. The CDR3 loop reads CASSQTSGPNNEQFF. DNA for the CDR3: TGCGCCAGCAGCCAAACTAGCGGACCCAACAATGAGCAGTTCTTC.